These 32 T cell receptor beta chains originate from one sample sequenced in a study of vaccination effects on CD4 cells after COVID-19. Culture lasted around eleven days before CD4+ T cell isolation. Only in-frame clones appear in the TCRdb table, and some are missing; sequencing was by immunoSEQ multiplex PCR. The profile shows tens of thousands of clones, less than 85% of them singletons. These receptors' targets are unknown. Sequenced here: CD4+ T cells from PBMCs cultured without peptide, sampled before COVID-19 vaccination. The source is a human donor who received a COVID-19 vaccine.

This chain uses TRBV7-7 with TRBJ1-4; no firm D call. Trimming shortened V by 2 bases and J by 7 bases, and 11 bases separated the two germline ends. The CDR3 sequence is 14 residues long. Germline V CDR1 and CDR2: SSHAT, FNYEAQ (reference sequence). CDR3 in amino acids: CASSLCEGCEKLFF. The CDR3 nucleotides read TGTGCCAGCAGCTTATGCGAGGGTTGTGAAAAACTGTTTTTT.

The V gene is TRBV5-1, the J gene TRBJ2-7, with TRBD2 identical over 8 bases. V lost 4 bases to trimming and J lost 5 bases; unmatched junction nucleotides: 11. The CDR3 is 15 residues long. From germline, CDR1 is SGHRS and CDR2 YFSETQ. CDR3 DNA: TGCGCCAGCAGCCGATACCTCGGGGGGGGCGACGAGCAGTACTTC. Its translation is CASSRYLGGGDEQYF. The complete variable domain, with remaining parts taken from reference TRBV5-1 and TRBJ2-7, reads KAGVTQTPRYLIKTRGQQVTLSCSPISGHRSVSWYQQTPGQGLQFLFEYFSETQRNKGNFPGRFSGRQFSNSRSEMNVSTLELGDSALYLCASSRYLGGGDEQYFGPGTRLTVT.

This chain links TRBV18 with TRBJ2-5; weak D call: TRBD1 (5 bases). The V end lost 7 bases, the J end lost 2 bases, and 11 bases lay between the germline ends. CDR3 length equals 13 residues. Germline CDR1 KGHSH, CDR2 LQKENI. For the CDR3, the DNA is TGTGCCAGCTTTTCAGGGATTCAAGAGACCCAGTACTTC. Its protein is CASFSGIQETQYF.

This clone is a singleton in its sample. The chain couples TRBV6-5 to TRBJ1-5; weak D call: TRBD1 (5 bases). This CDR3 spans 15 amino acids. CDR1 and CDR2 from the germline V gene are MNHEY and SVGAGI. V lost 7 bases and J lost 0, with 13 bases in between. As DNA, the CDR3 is TGTGCCAGCAACCCAGGGCGCTATAGCAATCAGCCCCAGCATTTT. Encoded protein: CASNPGRYSNQPQHF.

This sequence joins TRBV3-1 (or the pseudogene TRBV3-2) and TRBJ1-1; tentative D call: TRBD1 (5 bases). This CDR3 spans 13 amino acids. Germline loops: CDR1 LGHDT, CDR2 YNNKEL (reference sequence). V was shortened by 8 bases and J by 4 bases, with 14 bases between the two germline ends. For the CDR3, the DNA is TGTGCCAGCTGTGGGAGGGGAGGCACTGAAGCTTTCTTT. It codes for CASCGRGGTEAFF.

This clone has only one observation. CDR3 amino acids: CASSPGGQPYGYTF. In nucleotides, the CDR3 is TGTGCCAGCTCACCGGGGGGGCAGCCCTATGGCTACACCTTC. V usage is TRBV18 and J usage is TRBJ1-2, with TRBD1 as a possible D gene (6 bases). This CDR3 spans 14 amino acids. V dropped 3 bases and J dropped 4 bases, with 12 bases sitting between them. The germline V gene encodes CDR1 KGHSH and CDR2 LQKENI.

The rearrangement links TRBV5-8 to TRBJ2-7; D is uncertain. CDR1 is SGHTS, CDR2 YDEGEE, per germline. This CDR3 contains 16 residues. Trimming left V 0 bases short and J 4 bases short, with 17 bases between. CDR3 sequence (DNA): TGTGCCAGCAGCTTGGGAGGAAGTCGCGCCCGATACGAGCAGTACTTC. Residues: CASSLGGSRARYEQYF.

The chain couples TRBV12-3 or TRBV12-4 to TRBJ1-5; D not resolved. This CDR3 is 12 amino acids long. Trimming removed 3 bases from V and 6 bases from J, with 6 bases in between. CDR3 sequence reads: CASSFGVQPQHF. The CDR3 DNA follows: TGTGCCAGCAGTTTCGGGGTTCAGCCCCAGCATTTT.

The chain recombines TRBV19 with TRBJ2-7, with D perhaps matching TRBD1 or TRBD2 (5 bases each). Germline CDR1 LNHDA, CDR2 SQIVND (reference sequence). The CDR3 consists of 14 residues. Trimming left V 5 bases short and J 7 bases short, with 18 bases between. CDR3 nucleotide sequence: TGTGCCAGTAGTGTCACCGGGACCCCTAGGGAGCAGTACTTC. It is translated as CASSVTGTPREQYF.

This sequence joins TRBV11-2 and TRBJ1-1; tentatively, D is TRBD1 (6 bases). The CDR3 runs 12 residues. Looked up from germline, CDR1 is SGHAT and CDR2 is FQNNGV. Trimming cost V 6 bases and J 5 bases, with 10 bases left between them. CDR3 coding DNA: TGTGCCAGCAGAAAAAGGGGGACTGAAGCTTTCTTT. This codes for CASRKRGTEAFF.

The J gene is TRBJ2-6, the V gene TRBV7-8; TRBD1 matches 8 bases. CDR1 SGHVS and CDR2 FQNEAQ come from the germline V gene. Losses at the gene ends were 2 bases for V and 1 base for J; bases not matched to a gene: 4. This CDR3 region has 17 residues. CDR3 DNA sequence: TGTGCCAGCAGCTTAAGACAGGGGCGTTCTGGGGCCAACGTCCTGACTTTC. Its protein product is CASSLRQGRSGANVLTF.

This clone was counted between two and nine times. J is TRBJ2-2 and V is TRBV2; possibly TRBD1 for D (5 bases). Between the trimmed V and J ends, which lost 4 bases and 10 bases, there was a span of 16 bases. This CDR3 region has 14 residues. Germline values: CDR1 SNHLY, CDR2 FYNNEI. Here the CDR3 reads CASSVGQRVTELFF. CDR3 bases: TGTGCCAGCAGTGTCGGACAAAGGGTTACGGAGCTGTTTTTT.

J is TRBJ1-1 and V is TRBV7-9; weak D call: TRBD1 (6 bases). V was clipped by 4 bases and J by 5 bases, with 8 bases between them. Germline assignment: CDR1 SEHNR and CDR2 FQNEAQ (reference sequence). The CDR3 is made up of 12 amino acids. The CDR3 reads CASSSQGTEAFF. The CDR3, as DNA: TGTGCCAGCAGCTCCCAGGGGACTGAAGCTTTCTTT.

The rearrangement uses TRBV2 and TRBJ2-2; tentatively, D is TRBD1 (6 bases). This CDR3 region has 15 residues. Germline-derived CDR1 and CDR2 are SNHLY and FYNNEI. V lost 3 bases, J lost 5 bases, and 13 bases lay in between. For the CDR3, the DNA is TGTGCCAGCAGTGATCAGGGGACGGTAACCGGGGAGCTGTTTTTT. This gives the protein CASSDQGTVTGELFF.

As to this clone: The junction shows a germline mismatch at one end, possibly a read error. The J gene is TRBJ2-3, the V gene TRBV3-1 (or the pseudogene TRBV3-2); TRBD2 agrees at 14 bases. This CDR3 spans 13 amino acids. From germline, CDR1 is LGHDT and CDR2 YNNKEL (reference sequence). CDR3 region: CASSQGLAGGQSF. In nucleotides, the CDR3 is TGTGCCAGCAGCCAAGGACTAGCGGGGGGGCAGTCTTTT.

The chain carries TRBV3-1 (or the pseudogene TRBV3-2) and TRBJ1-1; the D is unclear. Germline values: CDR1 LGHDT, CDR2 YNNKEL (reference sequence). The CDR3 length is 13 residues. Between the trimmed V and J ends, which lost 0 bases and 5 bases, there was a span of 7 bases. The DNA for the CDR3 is TGTGCCAGCAGCCAAGATCCCCTTACTGAAGCTTTCTTT. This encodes CASSQDPLTEAFF.

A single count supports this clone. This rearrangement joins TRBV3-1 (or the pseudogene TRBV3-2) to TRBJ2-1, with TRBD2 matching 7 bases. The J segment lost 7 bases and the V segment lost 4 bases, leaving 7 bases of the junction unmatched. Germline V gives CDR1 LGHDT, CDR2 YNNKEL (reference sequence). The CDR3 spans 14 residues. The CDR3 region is CASSPAGDLNEQFF. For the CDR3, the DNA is TGTGCCAGCAGCCCGGCGGGAGACTTAAATGAGCAGTTCTTC.

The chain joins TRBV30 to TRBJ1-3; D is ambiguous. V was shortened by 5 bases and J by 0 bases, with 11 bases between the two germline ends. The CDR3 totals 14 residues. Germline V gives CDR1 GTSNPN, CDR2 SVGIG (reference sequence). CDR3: CAWAILDSGNTIYF. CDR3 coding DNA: TGTGCCTGGGCCATACTAGACTCTGGAAACACCATATATTTT.

CDR3 DNA sequence: TGTGCCAGCAGCTTATTCCGAGCGGGAGTCTCCCTTAGGTCCTACAATGAGCAGTTCTTC. It is translated as CASSLFRAGVSLRSYNEQFF. The chain joins TRBV7-8 to TRBJ2-1, with 8 bases matching TRBD2. Germline V gene sequence: CDR1 SGHVS, CDR2 FQNEAQ. V trimming: 2 bases; J trimming: 1 base; junction bases outside the gene matches: 16. This CDR3 has 20 residues.

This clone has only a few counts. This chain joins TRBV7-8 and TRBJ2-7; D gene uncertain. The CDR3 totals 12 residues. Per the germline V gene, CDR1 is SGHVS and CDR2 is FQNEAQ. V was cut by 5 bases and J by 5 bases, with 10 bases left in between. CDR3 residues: CASSAFVDEQYF. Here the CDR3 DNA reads TGTGCCAGCAGCGCGTTCGTCGACGAGCAGTACTTC.

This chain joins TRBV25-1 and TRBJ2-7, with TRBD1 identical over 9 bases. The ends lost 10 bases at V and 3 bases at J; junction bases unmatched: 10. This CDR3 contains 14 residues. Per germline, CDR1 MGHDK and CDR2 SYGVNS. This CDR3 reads CATTPGQGGYEQYF. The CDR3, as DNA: TGTGCCACCACTCCGGGACAGGGTGGCTACGAGCAGTACTTC.

CDR3 nucleotides: TGCAGTGCTAGTGGAGGCTATGGCTACACCTTC. Its translation is CSASGGYGYTF. The gene calls are TRBV20-1 and TRBJ1-2, with D hard to call. This CDR3 is 11 amino acids long. Germline V CDR1 and CDR2: DFQATT, SNEGSKA (reference sequence). Trimming left V 3 bases short and J 4 bases short, with 6 bases between.

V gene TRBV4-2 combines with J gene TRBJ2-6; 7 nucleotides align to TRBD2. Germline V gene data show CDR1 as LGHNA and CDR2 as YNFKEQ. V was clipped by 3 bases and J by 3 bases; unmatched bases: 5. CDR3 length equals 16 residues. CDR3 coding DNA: TGTGCCAGCAGCCAGGGGGGGGTGGTTGGGGCCAACGTCCTGACTTTC. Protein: CASSQGGVVGANVLTF.

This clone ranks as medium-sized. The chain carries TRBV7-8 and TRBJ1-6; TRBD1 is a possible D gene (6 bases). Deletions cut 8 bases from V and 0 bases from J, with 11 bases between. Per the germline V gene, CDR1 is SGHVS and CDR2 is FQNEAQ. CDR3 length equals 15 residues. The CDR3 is CASLTGSSYNSPLHF. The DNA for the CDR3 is TGTGCCAGCTTAACAGGGAGCTCCTATAATTCACCCCTCCACTTT.

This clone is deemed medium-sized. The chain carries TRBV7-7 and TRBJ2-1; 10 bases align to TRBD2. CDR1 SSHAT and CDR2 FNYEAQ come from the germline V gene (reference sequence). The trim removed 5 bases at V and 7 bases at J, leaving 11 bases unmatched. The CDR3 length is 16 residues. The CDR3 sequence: CASSIGRLAGNNEQFF. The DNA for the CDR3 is TGTGCCAGCAGCATAGGGAGACTAGCGGGCAATAATGAGCAGTTCTTC.

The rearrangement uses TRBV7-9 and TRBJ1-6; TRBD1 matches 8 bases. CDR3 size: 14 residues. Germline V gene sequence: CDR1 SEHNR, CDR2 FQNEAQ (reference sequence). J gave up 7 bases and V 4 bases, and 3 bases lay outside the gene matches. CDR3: CASSSTGENSPLHF. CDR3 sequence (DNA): TGTGCCAGCAGCTCGACAGGGGAAAATTCACCCCTCCACTTT.

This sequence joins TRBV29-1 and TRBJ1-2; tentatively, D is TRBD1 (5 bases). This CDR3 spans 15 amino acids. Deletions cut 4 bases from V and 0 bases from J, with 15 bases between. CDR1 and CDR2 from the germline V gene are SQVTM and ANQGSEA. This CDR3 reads CSVGGTWGSNYGYTF. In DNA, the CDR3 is TGCAGCGTTGGAGGGACTTGGGGGTCTAACTATGGCTACACCTTC. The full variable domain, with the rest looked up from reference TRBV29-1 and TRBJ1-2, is SAVISQKPSRDICQRGTSLTIQCQVDSQVTMMFWYRQQPGQSLTLIATANQGSEATYESGFVIDKFPISRPNLTFSTLTVSNMSPEDSSIYLCSVGGTWGSNYGYTFGSGTRLTVV.

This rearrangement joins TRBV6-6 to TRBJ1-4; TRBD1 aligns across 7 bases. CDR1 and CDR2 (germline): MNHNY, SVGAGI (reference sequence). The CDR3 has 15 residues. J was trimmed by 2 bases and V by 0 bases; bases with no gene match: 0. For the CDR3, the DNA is TGTGCCAGCAGTTACTCGACAGGGACTAATGAAAAACTGTTTTTT. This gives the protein CASSYSTGTNEKLFF.

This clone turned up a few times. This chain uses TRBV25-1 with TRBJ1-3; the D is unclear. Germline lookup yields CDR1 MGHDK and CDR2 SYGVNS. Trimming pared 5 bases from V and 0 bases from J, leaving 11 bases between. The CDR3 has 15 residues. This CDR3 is CASSPAGLSGNTIYF. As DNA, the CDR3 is TGTGCCAGCAGTCCGGCGGGTCTCTCTGGAAACACCATATATTTT.

CDR3 DNA sequence: TGTGCCAGTAGTATAGAAGGGGGCAGGGGGCGCCAGAACGAGCAGTACTTC. This translates into CASSIEGGRGRQNEQYF. The chain joins TRBV19 to TRBJ2-7, with 8 bases identical to TRBD1. Looked up from germline, CDR1 is LNHDA and CDR2 is SQIVND (reference sequence). V dropped 0 bases and J dropped 5; count of bases not matched to a gene: 12. The CDR3 consists of 17 residues. Filled out from reference TRBV19 and TRBJ2-7, the complete variable domain reads DGGITQSPKYLFRKEGQNVTLSCEQNLNHDAMYWYRQDPGQGLRLIYYSQIVNDFQKGDIAEGYSVSREKKESFPLTVTSAQKNPTAFYLCASSIEGGRGRQNEQYFGPGTRLTVT.

In nucleotides, the CDR3 is TGTGCCAGCCTTCATACAAGCAATGAGCAGTTCTTC. It codes for CASLHTSNEQFF. V usage is TRBV6-5 and J usage is TRBJ2-1; D is unclear. The V and J ends lost 8 bases and 6 bases respectively, with 11 bases between them. CDR1 is MNHEY, CDR2 SVGAGI, per germline. The CDR3 spans 12 residues.

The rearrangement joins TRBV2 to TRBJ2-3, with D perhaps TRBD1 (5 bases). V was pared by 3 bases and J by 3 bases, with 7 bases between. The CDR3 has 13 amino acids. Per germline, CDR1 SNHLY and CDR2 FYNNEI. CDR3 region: CASSDRVTDTQYF. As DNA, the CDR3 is TGTGCCAGCAGTGACAGGGTAACAGATACGCAGTATTTT.